This entry is about one TCR beta chain. The sample comes from a study of blood T cells in healthy people across ages. Primed by a sample-barcoded 5' primer and a J-beta primer mix, a second PCR proceeded for about 6 to 12 cycles. A 12-random-nucleotide template-switch adaptor tagged each cDNA molecule. One entry per CDR3 protein results from TCRdb running MiXCR on the 5' RACE reads. The table includes 1.5 million to 2 million distinct CDR3 sequences, around half detected once. Material: blood. This clonotype was obtained from a woman in her thirties or forties in good health.

The CDR3 sequence: CASSDRVPKNIQYF. The CDR3 nucleotides read TGTGCCAGCAGCGACAGGGTCCCTAAAAACATTCAGTACTTC. This chain connects TRBV6-2 or TRBV6-3 to TRBJ2-4; TRBD1 matches 7 bases. The CDR3 is 14 amino acids. Looked up from germline, CDR1 is MNHEY and CDR2 is SVGEGT. The trim removed 6 bases at V and 4 bases at J, leaving 6 bases unmatched.